Shown below are 8 T cell receptor beta chains from a single sample sequenced in a study of shared clonotypes between healthy human individuals. Sequenced by immunoSEQ multiplex PCR; TCRdb stores in-frame clones only, minus some. Found here are 2.3 million or so clones, 80% to 95% of them singletons; the top ten hold roughly 0.36%. Specimen: naive CD4+ T cells from PBMCs. Subset denoted: CD45RA+ positively selected. The origin of the receptors is a young man in good health. Some clones in this sample may be carry-over from other donors' samples.

The chain links TRBV13 to TRBJ2-7; 7 bases are a match to TRBD2. CDR1 and CDR2 from the germline V gene are PRHDT and FYEKMQ (reference sequence). Trimming cost V 10 bases and J 0 bases; bases outside gene matches: 12. The CDR3 has 15 residues. The CDR3 region has the DNA TGTGCCACCAAGGTCGTGCGGGAGAGCTCCTACGAGCAGTACTTC. It is translated as CATKVVRESSYEQYF.

CDR3 residues: CASSVGSFIGNEQFF. CDR3 nucleotides: TGTGCCAGCAGCGTAGGATCATTTATAGGTAATGAGCAGTTCTTC. The V gene is TRBV9, the J gene TRBJ2-1, with D unclear. Trimming pared 0 bases from V and 7 bases from J, leaving 14 bases between. CDR1 is SGDLS, CDR2 YYNGEE, per germline. The CDR3 sequence is 15 residues long.

The gene calls are TRBV7-3 and TRBJ1-1; 9 positions match TRBD1. The CDR3 is 20 amino acids. CDR1 SGHTA and CDR2 FQGTGA come from the germline V gene. V shed 4 bases, J shed 0 bases, and the junction held 18 bases outside the gene matches. The CDR3 is CASSSRPYRGQGFLNTEAFF. CDR3 nucleotides: TGTGCCAGCAGCTCAAGACCGTACAGGGGGCAGGGCTTTCTGAACACTGAAGCTTTCTTT. The full variable domain, completed using reference TRBV7-3 and TRBJ1-1, is GAGVSQTPSNKVTEKGKYVELRCDPISGHTALYWYRQSLGQGPEFLIYFQGTGAADDSGLPNDRFFAVRPEGSVSTLKIQRTERGDSAVYLCASSSRPYRGQGFLNTEAFFGQGTRLTVV.

The J gene is TRBJ2-2, the V gene TRBV5-4; 7 positions match TRBD1. V shed 4 bases and J 10 bases; nucleotides not matched to a gene: 13. The CDR3 is 15 residues long. CDR1 is SGHNT and CDR2 is YYREEE in the germline V gene (reference sequence). The CDR3 bases are TGTGCCAGCAGCACTAAGACAGGGATCGGAGAGGAGCTGTTTTTT. It specifies CASSTKTGIGEELFF.

V is TRBV5-4 and J is TRBJ2-5; tentatively, D is TRBD1 or TRBD2 (6 bases each). Germline V gives CDR1 SGHNT, CDR2 YYREEE (reference sequence). CDR3 length: 14 amino acids. Trimming left V 4 bases short and J 5 bases short, with 15 bases between. The CDR3 nucleotides read TGTGCCAGCAGCCGCCTCGGGGGCGAGGAGACCCAGTACTTC. This gives the protein CASSRLGGEETQYF. Variable domain in full (rest from reference TRBV5-4 and TRBJ2-5): ETGVTQSPTHLIKTRGQQVTLRCSSQSGHNTVSWYQQALGQGPQFIFQYYREEENGRGNFPPRFSGLQFPNYSSELNVNALELDDSALYLCASSRLGGEETQYFGPGTRLLVL.

The rearrangement links TRBV7-2 to TRBJ1-5; no firm D call. Trimming stripped 1 base from V and 6 bases from J, with 10 bases between. CDR1 is SGHTA and CDR2 is FQGNSA in the germline V gene. The CDR3 length is 14 residues. CDR3 region: CASSLGPGVQPQHF. The CDR3 DNA sequence: TGTGCCAGCAGCTTAGGCCCCGGGGTTCAGCCCCAGCATTTT.

The chain links TRBV27 to TRBJ2-3, with D unresolved. The germline V gene has CDR1 MNHEY and CDR2 SMNVEV (reference sequence). With 3 bases removed from V and 6 bases from J, the gap between germline ends came to 16 bases. CDR3 length equals 15 residues. CDR3 sequence: CASSLRVRSLDTQYF. The CDR3 DNA is TGTGCCAGCAGTTTGAGAGTACGAAGTCTGGATACGCAGTATTTT.

The gene calls are TRBV19 and TRBJ1-4, with 7 bases lining up with TRBD1. This CDR3 comprises 16 residues. With 5 bases clipped from V and 5 bases from J, the junction kept 11 bases outside the gene matches. Germline V gene lookup returns CDR1 LNHDA and CDR2 SQIVND (reference sequence). The CDR3 nucleotides are TGTGCCAGTAGTTCAATAAGGGGACAGCGAAATGAAAAACTGTTTTTT. Residues: CASSSIRGQRNEKLFF.